This TCR beta chain was observed in a study of T cell changes during pregnancy in multiple sclerosis. Repertoires were generated with immunoSEQ multiplex PCR, while TCRdb's copy carries only in-frame clones and drops some. The sample records more than 45,000 clones, roughly 94% being singletons. The CDR3 extends over 14 amino acids. Germline V CDR1 and CDR2: SGHTS, YDEGEE. Trimming took 4 bases from V and 8 from J; bases not matched to a gene: 7. This chain links TRBV5-8 with TRBJ1-4, with 8 positions matching TRBD1. This TCR came from a female donor with multiple sclerosis, enrolled in a pregnancy study. The starting material was CD4+ T cells from peripheral blood mononuclear cells, obtained in the first trimester of pregnancy. For the CDR3, the DNA is TGTGCCAGCAGCGAAGGACAGGGTCGCGAAAAACTGTTTTTT. Translating it yields CASSEGQGREKLFF.